Below, 10 T cell receptor beta chains from the same sample are listed, as sequenced in a study of T cell repertoires in ileal Crohn's disease. The time point is: neoterminal ileum biopsy at postoperative endoscopy, about 6 months after surgery. The repertoire was sequenced with immunoSEQ multiplex PCR; TCRdb's copy has only in-frame clones and lacks some. The profile shows about 1,500 clones, 70% to 80% of them singletons. Sequencing used ileal tissue. Receptor source: an adult with Crohn's disease.

The rearrangement uses TRBV2 and TRBJ2-1, with 12 bases fitting TRBD2. Germline values: CDR1 SNHLY, CDR2 FYNNEI. The ends lost 5 bases at V and 10 bases at J; junction bases unmatched: 6. The CDR3 is 14 residues long. CDR3 sequence (DNA): TGTGCCAGCAGTACCGGACTAGCGGGGCGGGAGCAGTTCTTC. Translating it yields CASSTGLAGREQFF.

This clone was counted a few times. V and J are TRBV7-9 and TRBJ2-1, with a possible D match to TRBD1 (6 bases). With 1 base removed from V and 12 bases from J, the gap between germline ends came to 13 bases. This CDR3 is built from 13 residues. Germline-derived CDR1 and CDR2 are SEHNR and FQNEAQ (reference sequence). CDR3 bases: TGTGCCAGCAGCTTAGGGGCTAGCAGGGGGCAGTTCTTC. Encoded protein: CASSLGASRGQFF.

This sequence joins TRBV29-1 and TRBJ1-2, with a weak D call TRBD1 (5 bases). Germline CDR1 and CDR2: SQVTM and ANQGSEA. V was pared by 1 base and J by 5 bases, with 14 bases between. The CDR3 length is 14 residues. CDR3 bases: TGCAGCGTTGAAGGAGCAGGGATCGGGTATGGCTACACCTTC. Its translation is CSVEGAGIGYGYTF.

This clone was observed a few times. The chain has TRBV19 and TRBJ1-2, with 9 bases lining up with TRBD1. Germline lookup yields CDR1 LNHDA and CDR2 SQIVND (reference sequence). Trimming took 4 bases from V and 6 from J; bases not matched to a gene: 6. The CDR3 has 14 amino acids. The CDR3 is CASSTGQGKNGYTF. The DNA for the CDR3 is TGTGCCAGTAGTACGGGACAGGGCAAGAATGGCTACACCTTC.

V gene TRBV4-1 combines with J gene TRBJ2-7; D call uncertain. V lost 2 bases and J lost 1, with 6 bases in between. The CDR3 length is 13 residues. Germline CDR1 reads MGHRA; CDR2 reads YSYEKL. The CDR3 loop reads CASSQTQSYEQYF. CDR3 nucleotides: TGCGCCAGCAGCCAAACTCAATCCTACGAGCAGTACTTC.

The V and J genes are TRBV29-1 and TRBJ2-1, with D maybe TRBD2 (5 bases). CDR1 is SQVTM and CDR2 is ANQGSEA in the germline V gene. This CDR3 has 15 residues. The CDR3 sequence is CSPFPEGSSYNEQFF. CDR3 bases: TGCAGTCCGTTCCCAGAGGGAAGCTCCTACAATGAGCAGTTCTTC.

As regards this clone: At the DNA level, this CDR3 is encoded by other sequences in the same sample as well. The gene calls are TRBV2 and TRBJ2-1; a weak D match, TRBD2 (5 bases). Germline V gene data show CDR1 as SNHLY and CDR2 as FYNNEI. The V and J ends lost 1 base and 5 bases respectively, with 6 bases between them. CDR3 length equals 13 residues. The CDR3 loop is CASSEGLNNEQFF. The CDR3 DNA is TGTGCCAGCAGTGAAGGACTAAACAATGAGCAGTTCTTC.

This clone was observed a handful of times. This chain connects TRBV18 to TRBJ2-6; D uncertain. Trimming took 1 base from V and 0 from J, leaving 7 bases between them. From germline, CDR1 is KGHSH and CDR2 LQKENI. This CDR3 has 16 amino acids. The chain's CDR3 is CASSPQLSSGANVLTF. The DNA of the CDR3 is TGTGCCAGCTCACCACAACTAAGCTCTGGGGCCAACGTCCTGACTTTC.

This sequence joins TRBV11-2 and TRBJ2-3; 7 nucleotides line up with TRBD2. This CDR3 is built from 15 residues. V lost 5 bases to trimming and J lost 1 base; unmatched junction nucleotides: 6. In germline, CDR1 is SGHAT, CDR2 FQNNGV. CDR3 residues: CASSTVRGGTDTQYF. CDR3 sequence (DNA): TGTGCCAGCAGCACCGTACGGGGGGGCACAGATACGCAGTATTTT.

The chain recombines TRBV4-2 with TRBJ2-4; no firm D call. The CDR3 is 17 residues long. The germline gives CDR1 LGHNA, CDR2 YNFKEQ. The V end lost 0 bases, the J end lost 3 bases, and 15 bases lay between the germline ends. CDR3 DNA: TGTGCCAGCAGCCAAGATCTCGACGCCGGCGGCAAAAACATTCAGTACTTC. This encodes CASSQDLDAGGKNIQYF.